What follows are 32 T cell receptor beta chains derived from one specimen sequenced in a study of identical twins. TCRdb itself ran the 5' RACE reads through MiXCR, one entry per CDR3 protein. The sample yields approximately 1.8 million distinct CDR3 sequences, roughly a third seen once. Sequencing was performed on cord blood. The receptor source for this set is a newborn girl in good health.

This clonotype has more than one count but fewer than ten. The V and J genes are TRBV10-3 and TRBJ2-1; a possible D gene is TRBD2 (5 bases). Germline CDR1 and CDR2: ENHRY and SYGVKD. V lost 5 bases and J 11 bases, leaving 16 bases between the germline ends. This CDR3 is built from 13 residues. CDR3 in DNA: TGTGCCATCAGTACTTTTACCTCCGGGAAGCAGTTCTTC. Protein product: CAISTFTSGKQFF.

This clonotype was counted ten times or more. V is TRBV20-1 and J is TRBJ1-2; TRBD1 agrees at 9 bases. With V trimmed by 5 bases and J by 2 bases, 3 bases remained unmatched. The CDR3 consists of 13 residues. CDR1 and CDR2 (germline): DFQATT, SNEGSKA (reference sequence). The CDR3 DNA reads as TGCAGTGCTTCGGGACAGGGAAACTATGGCTACACCTTC. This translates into CSASGQGNYGYTF.

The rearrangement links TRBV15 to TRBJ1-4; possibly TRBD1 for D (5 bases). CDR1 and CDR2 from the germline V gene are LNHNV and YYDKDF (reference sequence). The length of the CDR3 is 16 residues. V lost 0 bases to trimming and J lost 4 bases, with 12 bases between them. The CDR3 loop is CATSRDTPGGNEKLFF. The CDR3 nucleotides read TGTGCCACCAGCAGAGATACCCCGGGGGGTAATGAAAAACTGTTTTTT.

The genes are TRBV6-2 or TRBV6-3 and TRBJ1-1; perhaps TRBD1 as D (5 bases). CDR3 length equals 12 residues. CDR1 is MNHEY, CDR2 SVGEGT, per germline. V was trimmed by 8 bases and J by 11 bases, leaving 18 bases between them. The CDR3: CASRSATGVAFF. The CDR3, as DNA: TGTGCCAGCCGCAGCGCGACGGGGGTCGCTTTCTTT.

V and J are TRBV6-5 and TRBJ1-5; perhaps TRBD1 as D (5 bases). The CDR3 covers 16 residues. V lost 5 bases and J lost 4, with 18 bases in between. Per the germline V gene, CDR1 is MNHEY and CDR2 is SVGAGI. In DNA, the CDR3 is TGTGCCAGCAGTCCCCTCTTGGGACGGACGAATCAGCCCCAGCATTTT. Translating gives CASSPLLGRTNQPQHF.

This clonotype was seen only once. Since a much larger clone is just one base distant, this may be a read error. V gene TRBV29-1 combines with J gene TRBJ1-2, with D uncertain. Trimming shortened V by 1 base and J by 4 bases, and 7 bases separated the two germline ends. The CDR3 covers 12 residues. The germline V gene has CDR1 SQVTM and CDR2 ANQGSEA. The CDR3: CSVEVGSYGYTF. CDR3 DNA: TGCAGCGTTGAAGTGGGAAGCTATGGCTACACCTTC.

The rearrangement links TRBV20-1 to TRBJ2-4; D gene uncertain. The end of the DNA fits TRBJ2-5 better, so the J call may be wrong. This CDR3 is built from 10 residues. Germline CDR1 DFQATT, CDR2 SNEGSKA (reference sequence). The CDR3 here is CSAFEVTQYF. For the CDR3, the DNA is TGCAGTGCCTTTGAGGTGACCCAGTACTTC.

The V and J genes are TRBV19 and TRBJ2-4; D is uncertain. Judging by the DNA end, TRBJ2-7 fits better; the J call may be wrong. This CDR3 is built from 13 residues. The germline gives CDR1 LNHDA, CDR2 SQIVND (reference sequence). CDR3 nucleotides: TGTGCCAGTAGTTCCCGACGCTGGGTCGAGCAGTACTTC. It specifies CASSSRRWVEQYF.

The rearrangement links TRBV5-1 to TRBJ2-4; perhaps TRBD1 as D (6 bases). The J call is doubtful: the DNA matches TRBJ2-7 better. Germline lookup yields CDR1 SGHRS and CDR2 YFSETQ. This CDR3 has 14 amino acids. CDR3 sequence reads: CASSLTRTVNEQYF. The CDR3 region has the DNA TGCGCCAGCAGCCTAACGCGGACAGTGAACGAGCAGTACTTC.

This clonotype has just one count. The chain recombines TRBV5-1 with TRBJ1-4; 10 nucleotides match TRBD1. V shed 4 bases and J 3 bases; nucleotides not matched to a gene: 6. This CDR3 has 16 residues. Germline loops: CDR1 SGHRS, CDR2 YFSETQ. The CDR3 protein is CASSTKTGGSNEKLFF. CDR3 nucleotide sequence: TGCGCCAGCAGCACGAAGACAGGGGGCTCTAATGAAAAACTGTTTTTT.

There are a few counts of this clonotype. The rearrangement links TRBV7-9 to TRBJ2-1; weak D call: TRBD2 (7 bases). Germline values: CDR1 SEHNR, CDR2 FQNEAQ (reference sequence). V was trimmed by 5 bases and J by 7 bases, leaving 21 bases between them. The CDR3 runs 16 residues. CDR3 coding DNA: TGTGCCAGCAGCCCCCGAGCGATGGCGGGGGCGAATGAGCAGTTCTTC. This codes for CASSPRAMAGANEQFF.

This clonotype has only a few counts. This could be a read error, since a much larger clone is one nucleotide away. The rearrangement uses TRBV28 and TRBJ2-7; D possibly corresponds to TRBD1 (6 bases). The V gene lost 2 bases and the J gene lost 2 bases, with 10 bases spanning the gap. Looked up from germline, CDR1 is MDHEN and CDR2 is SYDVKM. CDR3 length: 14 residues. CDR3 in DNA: TGTGCCAGCAGTTTACTTGGGGGCACCTACGAGCAGTACTTC. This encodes CASSLLGGTYEQYF.

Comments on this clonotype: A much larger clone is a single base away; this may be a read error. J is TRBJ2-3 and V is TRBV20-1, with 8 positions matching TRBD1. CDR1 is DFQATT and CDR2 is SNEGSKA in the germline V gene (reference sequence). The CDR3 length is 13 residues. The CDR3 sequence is CSAKQGVTDTQDF. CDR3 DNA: TGCAGTGCTAAACAGGGGGTGACAGATACGCAGGATTTT.

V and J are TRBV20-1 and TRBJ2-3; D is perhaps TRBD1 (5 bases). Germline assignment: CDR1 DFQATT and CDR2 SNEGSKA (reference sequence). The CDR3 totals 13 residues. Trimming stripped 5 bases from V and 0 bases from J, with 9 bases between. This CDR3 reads CSAYQGSTDTQYF. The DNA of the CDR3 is TGCAGTGCTTACCAGGGTAGCACAGATACGCAGTATTTT.

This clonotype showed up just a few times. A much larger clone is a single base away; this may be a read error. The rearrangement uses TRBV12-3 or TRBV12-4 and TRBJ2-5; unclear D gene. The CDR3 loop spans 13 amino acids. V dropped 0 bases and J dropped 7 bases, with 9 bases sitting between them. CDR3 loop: CASSLAGRGTQYF. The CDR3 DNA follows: TGTGCCAGCAGTTTAGCCGGAAGAGGGACCCAGTACTTC.

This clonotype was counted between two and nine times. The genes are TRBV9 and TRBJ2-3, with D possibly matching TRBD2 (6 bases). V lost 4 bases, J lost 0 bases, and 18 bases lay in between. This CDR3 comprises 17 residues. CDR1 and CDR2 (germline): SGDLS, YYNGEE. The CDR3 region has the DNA TGTGCCAGCAGCCCCTATGTAGCGGCAACTAGCACAGATACGCAGTATTTT. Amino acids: CASSPYVAATSTDTQYF.

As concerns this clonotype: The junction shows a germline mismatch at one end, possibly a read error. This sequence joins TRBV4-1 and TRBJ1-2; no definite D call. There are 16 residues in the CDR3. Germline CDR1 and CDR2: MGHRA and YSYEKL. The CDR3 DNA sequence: TGCGCCAGCAGTCAAGAAGCGTTGTTGCTTTCTTGTGGCTACACCTTC. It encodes CASSQEALLLSCGYTF.

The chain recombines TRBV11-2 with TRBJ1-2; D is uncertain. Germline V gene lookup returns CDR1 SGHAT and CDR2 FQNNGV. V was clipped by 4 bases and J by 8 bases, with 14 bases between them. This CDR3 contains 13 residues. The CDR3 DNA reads TGTGCCAGCAGCTCCCGAGTGGCCCGGGGCTACACCTTC. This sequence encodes CASSSRVARGYTF.

DNA of the CDR3: TGTGCCAGCAGTTTTAAGGGCGAGGGCAATCAGCCCCAGCATTTT. This encodes CASSFKGEGNQPQHF. The genes are TRBV27 and TRBJ1-5; unclear D gene. The V end was cut by 3 bases, the J end by 2 bases, with 11 bases between. CDR3 length: 15 residues. Germline-derived CDR1 and CDR2 are MNHEY and SMNVEV (reference sequence).

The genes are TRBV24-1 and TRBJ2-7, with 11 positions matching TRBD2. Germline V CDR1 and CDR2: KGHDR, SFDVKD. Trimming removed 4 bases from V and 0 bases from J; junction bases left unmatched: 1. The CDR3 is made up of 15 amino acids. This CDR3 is CATSEGLADSYEQYF. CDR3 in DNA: TGTGCCACCAGTGAGGGACTAGCGGACTCCTACGAGCAGTACTTC.

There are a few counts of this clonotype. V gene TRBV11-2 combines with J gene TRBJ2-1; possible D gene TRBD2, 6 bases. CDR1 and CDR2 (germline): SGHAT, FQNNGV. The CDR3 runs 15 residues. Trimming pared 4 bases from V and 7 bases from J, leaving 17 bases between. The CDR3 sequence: CASSSVIGRGNEQFF. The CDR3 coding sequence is TGTGCCAGCAGCTCCGTGATCGGGAGAGGGAATGAGCAGTTCTTC.

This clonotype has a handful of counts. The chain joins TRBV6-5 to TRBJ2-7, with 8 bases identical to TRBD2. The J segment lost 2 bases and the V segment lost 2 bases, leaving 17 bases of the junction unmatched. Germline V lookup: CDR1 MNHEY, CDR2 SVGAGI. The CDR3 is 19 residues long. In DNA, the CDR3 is TGTGCCAGCAGTTACGTCCACCCCCAAATGGCGGGAGGACCCTACGAGCAGTACTTC. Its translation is CASSYVHPQMAGGPYEQYF.

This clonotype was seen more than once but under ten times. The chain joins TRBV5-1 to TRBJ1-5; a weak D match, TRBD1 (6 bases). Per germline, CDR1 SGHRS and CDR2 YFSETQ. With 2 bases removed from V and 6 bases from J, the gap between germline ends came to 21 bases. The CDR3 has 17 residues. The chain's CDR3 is CASSFPIGQPSGQPQHF. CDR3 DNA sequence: TGCGCCAGCAGCTTCCCTATAGGACAGCCTTCGGGTCAGCCCCAGCATTTT.

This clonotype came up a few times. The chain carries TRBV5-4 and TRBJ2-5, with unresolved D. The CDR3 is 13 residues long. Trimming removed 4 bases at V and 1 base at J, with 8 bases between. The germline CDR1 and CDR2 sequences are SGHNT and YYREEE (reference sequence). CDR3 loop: CASSIPTQETQYF. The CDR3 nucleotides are TGTGCCAGCAGCATCCCCACCCAAGAGACCCAGTACTTC. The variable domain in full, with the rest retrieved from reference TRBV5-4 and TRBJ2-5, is ETGVTQSPTHLIKTRGQQVTLRCSSQSGHNTVSWYQQALGQGPQFIFQYYREEENGRGNFPPRFSGLQFPNYSSELNVNALELDDSALYLCASSIPTQETQYFGPGTRLLVL.

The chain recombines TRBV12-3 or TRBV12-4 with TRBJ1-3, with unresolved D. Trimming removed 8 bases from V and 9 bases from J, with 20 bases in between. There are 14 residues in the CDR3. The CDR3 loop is CASGISFLPVTIYF. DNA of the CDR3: TGTGCCAGCGGAATCTCCTTCTTACCGGTCACCATATATTTT.

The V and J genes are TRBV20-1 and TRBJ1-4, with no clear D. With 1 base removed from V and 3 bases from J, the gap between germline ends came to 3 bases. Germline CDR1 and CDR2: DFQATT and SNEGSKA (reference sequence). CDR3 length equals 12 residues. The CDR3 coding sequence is TGCAGTGCTAGAGCGCCTAATGAAAAACTGTTTTTT. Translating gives CSARAPNEKLFF.

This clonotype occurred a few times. This CDR3 reads CASSKAGSGTYNEQYF. The CDR3 DNA reads TGTGCCAGCAGCAAAGCGGGTAGCGGGACCTACAATGAGCAGTACTTC. The chain links TRBV28 to TRBJ2-1, with 8 bases matching TRBD2. The J call is doubtful: the DNA matches TRBJ2-7 better. The CDR3 runs 16 residues. The germline CDR1 and CDR2 sequences are MDHEN and SYDVKM.

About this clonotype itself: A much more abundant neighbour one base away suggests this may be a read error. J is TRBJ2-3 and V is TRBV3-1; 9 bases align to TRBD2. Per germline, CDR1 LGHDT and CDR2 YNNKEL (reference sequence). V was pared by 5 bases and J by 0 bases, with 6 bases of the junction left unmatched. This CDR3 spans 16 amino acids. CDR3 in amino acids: CASSYSGTSSTDTQYF. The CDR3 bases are TGTGCCAGCAGCTACTCCGGGACTAGCAGCACAGATACGCAGTATTTT.

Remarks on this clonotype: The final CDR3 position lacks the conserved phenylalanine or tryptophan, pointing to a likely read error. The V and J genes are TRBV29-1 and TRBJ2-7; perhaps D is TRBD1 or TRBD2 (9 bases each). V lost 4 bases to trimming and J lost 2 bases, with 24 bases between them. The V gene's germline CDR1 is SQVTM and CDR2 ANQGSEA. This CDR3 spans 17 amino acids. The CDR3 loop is CSVGGTGFERGAYEQYL. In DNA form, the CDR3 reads TGCAGCGTTGGGGGGACAGGGTTCGAGCGGGGGGCCTACGAGCAGTACTTA.

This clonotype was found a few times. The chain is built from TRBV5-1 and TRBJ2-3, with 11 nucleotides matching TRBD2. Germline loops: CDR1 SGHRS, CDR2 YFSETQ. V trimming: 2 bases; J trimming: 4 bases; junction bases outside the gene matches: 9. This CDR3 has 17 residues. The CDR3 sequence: CASSLKPSGRTSDTQYF. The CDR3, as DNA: TGCGCCAGCAGCTTAAAACCTAGCGGGAGGACCTCAGATACGCAGTATTTT.

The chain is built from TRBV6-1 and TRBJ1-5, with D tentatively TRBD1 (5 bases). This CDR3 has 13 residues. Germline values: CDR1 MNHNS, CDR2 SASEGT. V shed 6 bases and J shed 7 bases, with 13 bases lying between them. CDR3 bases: TGTGCCAGCAGACAAGGGACCCCGCAGCCCCAGCATTTT. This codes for CASRQGTPQPQHF.

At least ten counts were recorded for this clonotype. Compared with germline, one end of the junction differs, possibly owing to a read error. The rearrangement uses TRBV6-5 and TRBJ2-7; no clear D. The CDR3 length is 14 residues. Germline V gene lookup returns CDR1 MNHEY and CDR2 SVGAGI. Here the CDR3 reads CASSYSLGSYEQYF. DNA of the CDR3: TGCGCCAGCAGCTATAGCCTCGGTTCCTACGAGCAGTACTTC.